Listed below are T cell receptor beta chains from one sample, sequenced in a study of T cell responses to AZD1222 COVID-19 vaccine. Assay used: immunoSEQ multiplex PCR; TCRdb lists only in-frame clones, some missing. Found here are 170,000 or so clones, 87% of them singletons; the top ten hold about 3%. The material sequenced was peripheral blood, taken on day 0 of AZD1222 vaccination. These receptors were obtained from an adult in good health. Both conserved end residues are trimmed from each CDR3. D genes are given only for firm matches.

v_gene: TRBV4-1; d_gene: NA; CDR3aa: ASSQVRGEGQETQY
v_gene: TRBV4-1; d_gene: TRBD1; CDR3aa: ASSQVAVGQGGGYT
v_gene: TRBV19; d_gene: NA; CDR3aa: ASSPQGRGYGYT
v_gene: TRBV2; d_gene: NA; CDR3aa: ASRWHTNEKLF
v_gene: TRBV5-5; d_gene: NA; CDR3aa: ASSRTGRGNQPQH
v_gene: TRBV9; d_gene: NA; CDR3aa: ASSARAEDEQF
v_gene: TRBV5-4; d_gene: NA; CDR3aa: ASSTGTASGNTIY
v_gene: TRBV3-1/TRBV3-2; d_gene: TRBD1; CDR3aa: ASSRRTGIVSGANVLT
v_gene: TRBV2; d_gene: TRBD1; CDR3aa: ASSGQGIVEKLF
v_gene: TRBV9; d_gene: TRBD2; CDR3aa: ASSVDPSGSAGELF
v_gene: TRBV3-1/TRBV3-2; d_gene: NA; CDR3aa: ASSQGAGEIQETQY
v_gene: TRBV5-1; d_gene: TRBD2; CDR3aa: ASSRSGSSYNEQF
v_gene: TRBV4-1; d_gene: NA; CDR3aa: ASSQFVRENEKLF
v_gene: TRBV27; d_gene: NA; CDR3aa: ASSERSSYNEQF
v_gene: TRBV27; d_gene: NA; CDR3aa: ASRPGPVNSPLH
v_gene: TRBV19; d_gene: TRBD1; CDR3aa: ASSWQGAPEKLF
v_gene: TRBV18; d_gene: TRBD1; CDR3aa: ASSPGQGTPVYGYT
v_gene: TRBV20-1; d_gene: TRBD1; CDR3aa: SASRATGATNEKLF
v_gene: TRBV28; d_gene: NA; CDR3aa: ASSPGTPTYEQY
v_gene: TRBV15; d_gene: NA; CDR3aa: ATSSLGPGQF
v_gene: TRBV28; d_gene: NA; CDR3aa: ASQGSSYNSPLH
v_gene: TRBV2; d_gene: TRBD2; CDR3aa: ARGMASGSNRNEQF
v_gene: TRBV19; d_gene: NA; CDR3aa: ASRSTGNTAEAF
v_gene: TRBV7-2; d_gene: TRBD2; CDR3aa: ASSWTGLAGEEQF
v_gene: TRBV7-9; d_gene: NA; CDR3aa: ASSFFFGATRSGNTIY
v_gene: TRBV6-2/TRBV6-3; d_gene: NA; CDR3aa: ASSYAKFDRMNTEAF
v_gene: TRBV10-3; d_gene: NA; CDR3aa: AISDTGEAF
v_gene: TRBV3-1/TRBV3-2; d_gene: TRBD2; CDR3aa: ASSQGLITSGRIKNIQY
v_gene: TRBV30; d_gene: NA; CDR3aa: AWEDNFEQF
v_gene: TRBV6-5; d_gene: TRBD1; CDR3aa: ASITGTGGHQPQH
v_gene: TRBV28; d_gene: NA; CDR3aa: ASSRTAANEKLF
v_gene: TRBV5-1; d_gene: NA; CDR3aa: ASNSHVDTEAF
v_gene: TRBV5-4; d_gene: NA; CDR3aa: ASSPDKGAGELF
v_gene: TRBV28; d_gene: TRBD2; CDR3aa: ASSRAGGRYEQY
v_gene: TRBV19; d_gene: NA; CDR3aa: ASTRGGLGSLGSQPQH
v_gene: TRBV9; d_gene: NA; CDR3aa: ASSVGADTIY
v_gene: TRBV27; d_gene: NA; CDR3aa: ASSTQGSNQPQH
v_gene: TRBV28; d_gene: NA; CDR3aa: ASSLKVLRGSPLH
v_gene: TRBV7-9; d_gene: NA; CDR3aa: ASSPEAF
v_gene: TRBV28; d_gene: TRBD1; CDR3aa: ASSFYPRQGDMNTEAF
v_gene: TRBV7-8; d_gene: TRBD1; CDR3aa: ASSFQTGASQETQY
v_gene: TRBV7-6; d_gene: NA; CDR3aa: ASSFHQRGPYEQY
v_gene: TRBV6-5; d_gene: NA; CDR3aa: ASRRASSDTQY
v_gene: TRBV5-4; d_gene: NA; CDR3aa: ASSLDTLYGYT
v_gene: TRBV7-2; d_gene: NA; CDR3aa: ASSLGFSRASNQPQH
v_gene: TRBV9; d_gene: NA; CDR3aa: ASSVVGFRGSIVYNEQF
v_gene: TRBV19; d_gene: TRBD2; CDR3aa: ASSILPAPSGGYNNEQF
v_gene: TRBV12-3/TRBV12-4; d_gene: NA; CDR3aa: ASSFSSGYEQY
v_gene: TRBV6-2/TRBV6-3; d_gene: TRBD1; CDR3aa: ASSPDRGLTQPQH